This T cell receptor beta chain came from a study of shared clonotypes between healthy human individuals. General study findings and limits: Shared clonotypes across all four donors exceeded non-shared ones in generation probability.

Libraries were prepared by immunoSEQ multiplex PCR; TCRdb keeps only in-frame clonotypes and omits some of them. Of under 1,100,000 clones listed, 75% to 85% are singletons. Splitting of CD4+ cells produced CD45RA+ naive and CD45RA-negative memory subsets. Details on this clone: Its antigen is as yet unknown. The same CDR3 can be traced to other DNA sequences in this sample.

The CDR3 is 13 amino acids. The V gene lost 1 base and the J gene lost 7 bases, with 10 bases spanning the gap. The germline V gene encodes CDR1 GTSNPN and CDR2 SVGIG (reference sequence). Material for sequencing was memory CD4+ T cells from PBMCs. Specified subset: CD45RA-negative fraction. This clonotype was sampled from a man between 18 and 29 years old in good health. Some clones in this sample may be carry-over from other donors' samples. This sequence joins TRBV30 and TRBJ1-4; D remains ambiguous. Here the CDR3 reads CAWSGRAGEKLFF. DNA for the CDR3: TGTGCCTGGAGTGGACGGGCTGGTGAAAAACTGTTTTTT.